The 19 T cell receptor beta chains reported below all come from one sample, sequenced in a study of tumor and adjacent non-tumor tissue in lung cancer. RNA was extracted from bulk tissue without any cell sorting. Three rounds of nested PCR, following a modified ARM-PCR protocol, produced the TCRbeta library. TCRdb redid the calling of the multiplex PCR reads with MiXCR, one entry per CDR3 protein. The sample carries 84,000 or so distinct CDR3 sequences, around 59% recorded once. The sample taken for sequencing was lung tumor tissue. Every receptor here comes from a man aged 70 or older with non-small cell lung cancer.

This clonotype was detected many times. The chain couples TRBV29-1 to TRBJ2-5; TRBD1 agrees at 9 bases. CDR3 length: 15 amino acids. The V gene's germline CDR1 is SQVTM and CDR2 ANQGSEA. V dropped 7 bases and J dropped 5; count of bases not matched to a gene: 14. CDR3 nucleotides: TGCAGCGCCGCGCCCGGGACAGGGTATGGTGAGACCCAGTACTTC. Encoded protein: CSAAPGTGYGETQYF.

This clonotype was counted at least ten times. The genes are TRBV29-1 and TRBJ2-5, with 8 bases fitting TRBD1. J gave up 7 bases and V 4 bases, and 8 bases lay outside the gene matches. The CDR3 totals 13 residues. Germline V gene lookup returns CDR1 SQVTM and CDR2 ANQGSEA. The CDR3 loop is CSVGTGNLGTQYF. Here the CDR3 DNA reads TGCAGCGTTGGGACAGGGAATTTGGGGACCCAGTACTTC.

In regard to this clonotype: Just one base apart from a much larger clone, this may be a read error. This chain links TRBV12-3 or TRBV12-4 with TRBJ1-4; D might be TRBD1 (6 bases). This CDR3 region has 13 residues. The chain's CDR3 is CTSSQGHGGELFF. As DNA, the CDR3 is TGTACCAGCAGTCAGGGACACGGAGGGGAACTGTTTTTT.

Remarks on this clonotype: Since the CDR3 does not end with the conserved phenylalanine or tryptophan, this likely comes from a read error. V usage is TRBV4-1 and J usage is TRBJ2-7; D may be TRBD2 (5 bases). Germline values: CDR1 MGHRA, CDR2 YSYEKL. CDR3 length: 18 amino acids. CDR3 sequence reads: CASRQSTETTRATYEQYI. The CDR3 region has the DNA TGCGCCAGCCGCCAATCGACGGAGACTACCCGAGCGACCTACGAGCAGTACATC.

This clonotype has at least ten counts. The rearrangement uses TRBV6-5 and TRBJ1-6; 11 bases agree with TRBD1. The ends lost 3 bases at V and 6 bases at J; junction bases unmatched: 1. Per germline, CDR1 MNHEY and CDR2 SVGAGI. The CDR3 has 15 amino acids. CDR3 protein: CASSYGTGGNSPLHF. The CDR3 nucleotides are TGTGCCAGCAGTTATGGGACAGGGGGTAATTCACCCCTCCACTTT.

This chain links TRBV10-2 with TRBJ2-5; no clear D gene. Germline CDR1 and CDR2: WSHSY and SAAADI. The CDR3 contains 14 residues. The CDR3 region is CISSAFTPQETQYF. CDR3 DNA sequence: TGCATCAGCTCGGCCTTCACACCTCAAGAGACCCAGTACTTC.

This clonotype was seen a few times. The chain is built from TRBV23-1 and TRBJ2-7, with D unclear. TRBV23-1 has ORF status, its function being uncertain. This CDR3 is built from 11 residues. Between the trimmed V and J ends, which lost 2 bases and 3 bases, there was a span of 2 bases. The CDR3 nucleotides are TGCGCCAGCAGTCAAGGCTACGAGCAGTACTTC. This translates into CASSQGYEQYF.

This sequence joins TRBV24-1 and TRBJ2-3; no clear D gene. CDR3 length: 13 amino acids. Trimming took off 2 bases at V and 4 bases at J, with 6 bases between the two ends. CDR1 and CDR2 (germline): KGHDR, SFDVKD. The CDR3 loop is CATSDYNADTQYF. CDR3 in DNA: TGTGCCACCAGTGATTATAACGCAGATACGCAGTATTTT.

At least ten counts were recorded for this clonotype. The rearrangement joins TRBV6-5 to TRBJ1-2; 7 nucleotides match TRBD1. The V and J ends lost 1 base and 8 bases, in that order; junction bases with no gene match: 10. Germline V gene data show CDR1 as MNHEY and CDR2 as SVGAGI. This CDR3 spans 15 amino acids. As DNA, the CDR3 is TGTGCCAGCAGTTACTTAAAAGACAGGGCGGAGGGCTACACCTTC. It codes for CASSYLKDRAEGYTF.

Comments on this clonotype: Germline and junction disagree at one end, which may indicate a read error. J is TRBJ2-3 and V is TRBV28; D gene uncertain. Germline V CDR1 and CDR2: MDHEN, SYDVKM. The CDR3 sequence is 14 residues long. CDR3 region: CASSFVQDTDTQYF. Here the CDR3 DNA reads TGCGCCAGCAGTTTCGTTCAGGACACAGATACGCAGTATTTT.

This clonotype was picked up a small number of times. A read error is likely, as this CDR3 ends without the conserved phenylalanine or tryptophan. The chain couples TRBV12-3 or TRBV12-4 to TRBJ1-6; the D is unclear. The CDR3 is 14 residues long. CDR3 DNA sequence: TGTGCCAGTAGTTTCCCGGGCTATAATTCACCCCTCCACCTT. It encodes CASSFPGYNSPLHL.

About this clonotype: A much larger clone is a single base away; this may be a read error. The CDR3 coding sequence is TGTGCTAGCAGCTTAGATCCAAGGCACGAGCGGTACTTC. This sequence encodes CASSLDPRHERYF. The chain links TRBV11-2 to TRBJ2-7, with D unclear. The CDR3 spans 13 residues. Germline values: CDR1 SGHAT, CDR2 FQNNGV.

Points on this clonotype: This sequence may be a read error, since a much larger clone differs from it by one base. V usage is TRBV6-6 and J usage is TRBJ2-2; no clear D gene. Germline V gene data show CDR1 as MNHNY and CDR2 as SVGAGI (reference sequence). This CDR3 has 14 amino acids. Trimming shortened V by 7 bases and J by 0 bases, and 9 bases separated the two germline ends. The CDR3 DNA follows: TGTGCCAGCATGGTCACCGCGAACACCGGGGAGCTGTTTTTT. As protein: CASMVTANTGELFF.

This clonotype has a single count. This sequence may be a read error, since a much larger clone differs from it by one base. CDR3 region: CASNHAGGGAGYEQYF. CDR3 sequence (DNA): TGTGCCAGCAACCATGCGGGCGGGGGCGCGGGCTACGAGCAGTACTTC. The V and J genes are TRBV28 and TRBJ2-7; possible D gene TRBD2, 7 bases. Germline V gene sequence: CDR1 MDHEN, CDR2 SYDVKM. The V gene lost 7 bases and the J gene lost 3 bases, with 22 bases spanning the gap. This CDR3 has 16 amino acids. Full variable domain (missing parts from reference TRBV28 and TRBJ2-7): DVKVTQSSRYLVKRTGEKVFLECVQDMDHENMFWYRQDPGLGLRLIYFSYDVKMKEKGDIPEGYSVSREKKERFSLILESASTNQTSMYLCASNHAGGGAGYEQYFGPGTRLTVT.

This clonotype showed up just a few times. This may be a read error, as it is one base from a much larger clone. The V and J genes are TRBV6-1 and TRBJ1-2; unclear D gene. The germline V gene has CDR1 MNHNS and CDR2 SASEGT. V lost 2 bases and J lost 10, with 8 bases in between. The CDR3 has 11 amino acids. The CDR3 nucleotides are TGTGCCAGCAGTGAAAACGGTGTCTACACCTTC. Its translation is CASSENGVYTF.

The genes are TRBV6-2 or TRBV6-3 and TRBJ2-2; D tentatively reads TRBD1 or TRBD2 (5 bases each). The CDR3 consists of 15 residues. Germline CDR1 is MNHEY and CDR2 is SVGEGT. The V end lost 6 bases, the J end lost 8 bases, and 19 bases lay between the germline ends. CDR3 in amino acids: CASRTGRSYYGELFF. The CDR3 region has the DNA TGTGCCAGCAGGACGGGACGATCTTACTATGGGGAGCTGTTTTTT.

V and J are TRBV6-6 and TRBJ1-2; 9 nucleotides line up with TRBD1. V was clipped by 4 bases and J by 8 bases; unmatched bases: 5. This CDR3 has 13 amino acids. Germline lookup yields CDR1 MNHNY and CDR2 SVGAGI (reference sequence). In nucleotides, the CDR3 is TGTGCCAGCAGTTCCGCGACAGGGGGAGGCTACACCTTC. Protein sequence: CASSSATGGGYTF.

This clonotype appeared a single time. One end of the junction does not line up with germline, which may come from a read error. This chain uses TRBV10-3 with TRBJ2-7; TRBD1 is a possible D gene (6 bases). Germline CDR1 ENHRY, CDR2 SYGVKD. The CDR3 consists of 15 residues. The CDR3 here is CVVSEVDSAFHEHYF. In nucleotides, the CDR3 is TGTGTCGTCAGTGAGGTGGACAGCGCCTTTCACGAGCACTACTTC.

Only a few counts were recorded for this clonotype. The conserved phenylalanine or tryptophan normally closing the CDR3 is absent here, so this likely arose from a read error. The V gene is TRBV5-5, the J gene TRBJ2-5; D possibly uses TRBD1 or TRBD2 (5 bases each). The CDR3 sequence is 12 residues long. V lost 4 bases to trimming and J lost 9 bases, with 13 bases between them. CDR1 and CDR2 (germline): SGHKS, YYEKEE (reference sequence). DNA of the CDR3: TGTGCCAGCAGCGGTTCTGTGGGGGCCCAGTACCTC. As protein: CASSGSVGAQYL.